This T cell receptor beta chain was profiled in a study of blood T cell repertoires in COVID-19. Study summary: From T cells, B-cell-depleted T cells, or PBMCs came the material, which was cDNA or gDNA.

The CDR3 sequence is 14 residues long. Unmatched junction bases numbered 6, after V lost 3 bases and J lost 6 bases. Per germline, CDR1 LGHDT and CDR2 YNNKEL (reference sequence). Per the study methods: Amplified reference gene primers provided the basis for estimating nucleated cell counts. Repertoires were generated with immunoSEQ multiplex PCR, while TCRdb's copy carries only in-frame clones and drops some. D and trimming come from the DNA, and the V and J calls and clone size come from that table. The sample consists of roughly 200,000 clones, roughly 82% of them appearing once. Participants, about 18 to 89 years old, spanned around 25 US areas. Participants had their cohort set by participant-reported clinical history.

The rearrangement uses TRBV3-1 (or the pseudogene TRBV3-2) and TRBJ1-1; TRBD1 agrees at 8 bases. The clonotype originates from a man aged 35 to 55 with acute COVID-19. Sample: PBMCs or T cells enriched from blood (not recorded which). CDR3 in amino acids: CASSQVGTGAEAFF. The CDR3 DNA reads as TGTGCCAGCAGCCAGGTCGGGACAGGCGCTGAAGCTTTCTTT.